This TCR beta chain was recorded in a study of PD-1 blockade in classical Hodgkin lymphoma. Findings and caveats of the study: Healthy donors were reported to have higher baseline TCR diversity than newly diagnosed patients. The diversity seen at baseline in complete responders resembled that of newly diagnosed patients.

With no exception, relapse followed autologous stem cell transplantation in all patients, and brentuximab vedotin exposure varied. With respect to this clone: The target antigen is unknown.

The table came from immunoSEQ multiplex PCR; TCRdb's copy has only in-frame clones and leaves some out. The sample includes 55,000 to 75,000 clones, 93% of them seen just once. The source was peripheral blood mononuclear cells (PBMCs), collected at baseline. This clonotype was sampled from a human donor with classical Hodgkin lymphoma.

This CDR3 reads CASSVGSGGHTEAFF. CDR3 sequence (DNA): TGTGCCAGCAGCGTAGGTTCGGGGGGCCACACTGAAGCTTTCTTT. The chain couples TRBV9 to TRBJ1-1; tentatively, D is TRBD1 (6 bases). The CDR3 contains 15 residues. V was trimmed by 0 bases and J by 3 bases, leaving 12 bases between them. The germline gives CDR1 SGDLS, CDR2 YYNGEE.